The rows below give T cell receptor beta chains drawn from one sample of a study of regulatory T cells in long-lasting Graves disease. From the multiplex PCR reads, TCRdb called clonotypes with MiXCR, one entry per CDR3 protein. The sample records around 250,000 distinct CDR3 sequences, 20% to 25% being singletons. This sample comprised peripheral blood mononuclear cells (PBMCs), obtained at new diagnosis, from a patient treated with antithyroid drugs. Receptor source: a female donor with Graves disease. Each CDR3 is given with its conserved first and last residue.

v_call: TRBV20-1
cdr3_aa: CSARETGKADTQYF

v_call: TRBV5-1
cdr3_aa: CASSPGLAGLTPGETQYF

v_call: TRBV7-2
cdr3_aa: CASTTGADTQYF

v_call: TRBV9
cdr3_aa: CASSYDRTSSTIYF

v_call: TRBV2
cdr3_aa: CASHGGANYGYTF

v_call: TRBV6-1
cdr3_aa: CANSLLIGSPLHF

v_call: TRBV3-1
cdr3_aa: CASSQDFWIENSGNTIYF

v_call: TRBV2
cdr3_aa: CASSTDRAGGYTF

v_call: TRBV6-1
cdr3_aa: CASSGMREQYF

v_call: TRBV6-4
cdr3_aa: CASRSGGASTGELFF

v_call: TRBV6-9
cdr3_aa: CASSYGLAGGTDTQYF

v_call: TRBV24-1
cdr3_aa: CATSYRRGGARNEQFF

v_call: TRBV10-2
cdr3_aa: CASSGRTEGNTIYF

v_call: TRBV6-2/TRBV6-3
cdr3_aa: CASSPGTSNYGYTF

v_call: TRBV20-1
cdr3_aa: CSASGGTTDTQYF

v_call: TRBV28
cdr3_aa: CASIGGAGQPQHF

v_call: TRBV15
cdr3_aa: CATSRVAGGSEQYF

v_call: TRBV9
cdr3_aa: CASTRGGQGPLDYGYTF

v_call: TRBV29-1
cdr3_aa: CSVIQGSEQHF

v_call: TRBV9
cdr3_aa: CASSVEVAGVGEQFF

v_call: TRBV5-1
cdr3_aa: CASSRVGPNQETQYF

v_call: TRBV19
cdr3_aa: CASSGRGIAEQYF

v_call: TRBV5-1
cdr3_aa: CASSLATDRGYNEQFF

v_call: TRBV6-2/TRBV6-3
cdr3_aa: CASSYSAGDPRTEAFF

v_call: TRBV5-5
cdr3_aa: CASSLVDLTTYEQYF

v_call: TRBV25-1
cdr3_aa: CASRGQLNYEQYF

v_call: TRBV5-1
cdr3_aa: CASSFRDPGNEQFF

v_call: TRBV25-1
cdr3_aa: CASSERQATNEKLFF

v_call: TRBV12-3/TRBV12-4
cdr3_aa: CASSPRSGTSGRFNEQFF

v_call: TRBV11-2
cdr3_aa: CASSFDGDSYNEQFF

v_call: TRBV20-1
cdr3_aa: CSARDATSGRGGEQYF

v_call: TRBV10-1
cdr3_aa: CASSDGVGQAPQYF

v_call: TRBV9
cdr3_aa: CASSPGGLGGETQYF

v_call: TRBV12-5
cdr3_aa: CASGLARGSTDTQYF

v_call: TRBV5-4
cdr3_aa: CASSPSGPGTGELFF

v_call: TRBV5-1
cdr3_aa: CASSIQGQGNTGELFF

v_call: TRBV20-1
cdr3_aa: CSARLRTGAIGYTF

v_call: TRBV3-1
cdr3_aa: CASSPDLRDTEAFF

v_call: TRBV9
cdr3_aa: CASSVAGSGANVLTF

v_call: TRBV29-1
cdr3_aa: CSVALAVKNTGELFF

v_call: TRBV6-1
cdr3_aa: CASRAQRGHNEQFF

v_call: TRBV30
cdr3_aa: CAWSVDRNTIYF

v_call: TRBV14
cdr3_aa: CASSRTYTEAFF

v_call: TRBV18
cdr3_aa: CASSPGQDSYNGQFF

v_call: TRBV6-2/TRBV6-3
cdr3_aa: CASSRRRATNYGYTF

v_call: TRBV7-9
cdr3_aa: CASSPKGGDNEKLFF

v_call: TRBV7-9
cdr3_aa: CASSLEGWTGSSSTDTQYF

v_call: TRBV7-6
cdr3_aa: CASSPDQSSYNSPLHF

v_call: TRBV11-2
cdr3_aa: CASSLSGGATSYEQYF

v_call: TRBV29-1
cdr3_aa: CSVAGLAGVGEQFF

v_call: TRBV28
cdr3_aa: CASSLIYGTGPNGYTF

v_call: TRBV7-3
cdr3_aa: CASSQTPSYEQYF

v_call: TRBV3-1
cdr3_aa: CASSAFGGRKNTEAFF

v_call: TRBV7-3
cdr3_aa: CASSPGTLNTGELFF

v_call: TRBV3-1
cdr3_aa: CASSPGSNQPQHF